The 21 T cell receptor beta chains below all came from one sample that was sequenced in a study of human T cells and chemical hapten exposure. Each CDR3 protein is one row after TCRdb ran MiXCR on the RACE reads. The table lists about 350,000 distinct CDR3 sequences, under 6.5% of them singletons. As for time point: patch test 2, 6 weeks after DPC sensitization. Treatment denoted: therapeutic diphenylcyclopropenone sensitization with weekly scalp DPC. The starting material was whole blood, obtained in connection with sensitization to the hapten diphenylcyclopropenone (DPC). The receptors come from a woman aged 18-29 years with alopecia areata. Some clones in this sample may be carry-over from other donors' samples.

This clonotype was detected ten times or more. The chain has TRBV7-2 and TRBJ1-5; TRBD1 matches 11 bases. After removal of 5 bases from V and 5 bases from J, the junction contained 5 bases not matched to a gene. The CDR3 runs to 15 residues. Germline values: CDR1 SGHTA, CDR2 FQGNSA. CDR3 protein: CASSQGQGVYQPQHF. The CDR3 DNA is TGTGCCAGCAGCCAGGGACAGGGGGTTTATCAGCCCCAGCATTTT.

The chain uses TRBV11-2 and TRBJ1-2, with D unresolved. In germline, CDR1 is SGHAT, CDR2 FQNNGV. There are 13 residues in the CDR3. V was cut by 3 bases and J by 2 bases, with 7 bases left in between. DNA of the CDR3: TGTGCCAGCAGCTTCGACGAAAACTATGGCTACACCTTC. It encodes CASSFDENYGYTF. The complete variable domain, with remaining parts taken from reference TRBV11-2 and TRBJ1-2, reads EAGVAQSPRYKIIEKRQSVAFWCNPISGHATLYWYQQILGQGPKLLIQFQNNGVVDDSQLPKDRFSAERLKGVDSTLKIQPAKLEDSAVYLCASSFDENYGYTFGSGTRLTVV.

This clonotype was counted only a few times. The chain couples TRBV27 to TRBJ2-7; TRBD1 matches 9 bases. The CDR3 consists of 15 residues. J lost 3 bases, V lost 5 bases, and 8 bases had no gene match. Germline-derived CDR1 and CDR2 are MNHEY and SMNVEV (reference sequence). Here the CDR3 reads CASSTRQGGVYEQYF. The DNA of the CDR3 is TGTGCCAGCAGTACTAGACAGGGGGGAGTCTACGAGCAGTACTTC.

This sequence joins TRBV13 and TRBJ2-5; tentatively, D is TRBD1 (6 bases). Germline V lookup: CDR1 PRHDT, CDR2 FYEKMQ (reference sequence). V was cut by 6 bases and J by 6 bases, with 14 bases left in between. The CDR3 is 13 amino acids. The chain's CDR3 is CASSATGMKTQYF. The DNA of the CDR3 is TGTGCCAGCAGTGCCACAGGGATGAAGACCCAGTACTTC.

This clonotype was picked up many times. The genes are TRBV6-2 or TRBV6-3 and TRBJ1-2; no firm D call. With 6 bases removed from V and 4 bases from J, the gap between germline ends came to 9 bases. CDR1 MNHEY and CDR2 SVGEGT come from the germline V gene. The CDR3 extends over 12 amino acids. As DNA, the CDR3 is TGTGCCAGCAGCGCAGCTTCCTATGGCTACACCTTC. As protein: CASSAASYGYTF.

The chain carries TRBV7-2 and TRBJ1-3; TRBD1 aligns across 9 bases. The CDR3 consists of 17 residues. V shed 1 base, J shed 3 bases, and the junction held 7 bases outside the gene matches. CDR1 is SGHTA and CDR2 is FQGNSA in the germline V gene. In DNA, the CDR3 is TGTGCCAGCAGCTTAGACCCGTTGGGACAGGGTGGAAACACCATATATTTT. Protein: CASSLDPLGQGGNTIYF.

The rearrangement joins TRBV6-1 to TRBJ1-5, with D hard to call. V was shortened by 2 bases and J by 4 bases, with 6 bases between the two germline ends. Germline V gene lookup returns CDR1 MNHNS and CDR2 SASEGT. The CDR3 covers 13 residues. This CDR3 reads CASSEYRNQPQHF. CDR3 nucleotide sequence: TGTGCCAGCAGTGAATACAGAAATCAGCCCCAGCATTTT.

The chain uses TRBV12-3 or TRBV12-4 and TRBJ1-2; 12 nucleotides agree with TRBD1. The CDR3 is 16 amino acids. Unmatched junction bases numbered 9, after V lost 3 bases and J lost 7 bases. The DNA of the CDR3 is TGTGCCAGCAGTTTTTTCGGGACAGGGGGCTCTACTGGCTACACCTTC. This gives the protein CASSFFGTGGSTGYTF.

This clonotype has ten or more counts. The chain uses TRBV7-3 and TRBJ2-1; maybe TRBD1 (5 bases). This CDR3 is 12 amino acids long. Germline-derived CDR1 and CDR2 are SGHTA and FQGTGA. The ends were cut back, 6 bases at V and 7 bases at J, with 10 bases in the middle. The CDR3 loop is CASSLGRNEQFF. CDR3 bases: TGTGCCAGCAGTTTGGGGCGGAATGAGCAGTTCTTC.

This clonotype came up many times. This rearrangement joins TRBV27 to TRBJ1-1; tentatively, D is TRBD1 (5 bases). V was cut by 5 bases and J by 6 bases, with 7 bases left in between. The CDR3 consists of 11 residues. Germline assignment: CDR1 MNHEY and CDR2 SMNVEV (reference sequence). This CDR3 is CASSQGAEAFF. For the CDR3, the DNA is TGTGCCAGCAGTCAAGGGGCTGAAGCTTTCTTT.

This clonotype was seen once. This chain links TRBV12-3 or TRBV12-4 with TRBJ2-5; D remains unclear. CDR3 length: 14 amino acids. V lost 5 bases and J lost 1, with 11 bases in between. The CDR3 loop reads CASSVLRRQETQYF. CDR3 coding DNA: TGTGCCAGCAGTGTCCTCAGGCGCCAAGAGACCCAGTACTTC.

This clonotype showed up many times. The rearrangement links TRBV6-2 or TRBV6-3 to TRBJ1-2; the D is unclear. This CDR3 contains 14 residues. Germline V gives CDR1 MNHEY, CDR2 SVGEGT. V lost 4 bases and J lost 4, with 13 bases in between. CDR3 sequence (DNA): TGTGCCAGCAGTTCGGACTTCCTTGGCTATGGCTACACCTTC. As protein: CASSSDFLGYGYTF.

In its sample, this clonotype was seen a few times. The junction departs from the called germline gene at one end, perhaps through a read error. The chain combines TRBV9 with TRBJ2-1; D possibly corresponds to TRBD1 (5 bases). The CDR3 runs to 14 residues. Germline V gene sequence: CDR1 SGDLS, CDR2 YYNGEE. The CDR3, as DNA: TGTGCCAGCAGCGTAGGACAGTCCTTCAATGAGCAGTTCTTC. This sequence encodes CASSVGQSFNEQFF.

This chain joins TRBV4-1 and TRBJ2-5; perhaps TRBD1 as D (7 bases). Germline V gives CDR1 MGHRA, CDR2 YSYEKL. Trimming removed 7 bases at V and 0 bases at J, with 15 bases between. CDR3 length: 15 residues. In DNA form, the CDR3 reads TGCGCCAGCAACCAGACAGGGAGGTACCAAGAGACCCAGTACTTC. This gives the protein CASNQTGRYQETQYF.

This clonotype was detected ten times or more. The chain combines TRBV3-1 with TRBJ1-2; D gene uncertain. The CDR3 is made up of 15 amino acids. CDR1 LGHDT and CDR2 YNNKEL come from the germline V gene (reference sequence). V was shortened by 5 bases and J by 3 bases, with 16 bases between the two germline ends. CDR3 nucleotides: TGTGCCAGCAGCTTACAAAGCCCGGACGACTATGGCTACACCTTC. It codes for CASSLQSPDDYGYTF.

V gene TRBV18 combines with J gene TRBJ1-1, with D possibly matching TRBD1 (6 bases). Trimming cost V 1 base and J 1 base, with 10 bases left between them. Germline CDR1 is KGHSH and CDR2 is LQKENI. CDR3 length equals 15 residues. CDR3 amino acids: CASSPRKGENTEAFF. The CDR3 DNA reads TGTGCCAGCTCACCACGGAAGGGGGAGAACACTGAAGCTTTCTTT. Together with reference TRBV18 and TRBJ1-1, the CDR3 gives the full variable domain: NAGVMQNPRHLVRRRGQEARLRCSPMKGHSHVYWYRQLPEEGLKFMVYLQKENIIDESGMPKERFSAEFPKEGPSILRIQQVVRGDSAAYFCASSPRKGENTEAFFGQGTRLTVV.

Many counts were recorded for this clonotype. The V call is TRBV12-3 or TRBV12-4, the J call TRBJ1-4; TRBD1 is a possible D gene (5 bases). Trimming took 1 base from V and 5 from J, leaving 11 bases between them. CDR3 size: 15 residues. The chain's CDR3 is CASSLGQLLNEKLFF. In DNA, the CDR3 is TGTGCCAGCAGTTTAGGACAGCTTCTAAATGAAAAACTGTTTTTT.

This clonotype showed up just a few times. The V call is TRBV6-1, the J call TRBJ2-4; 7 nucleotides align to TRBD1. Germline lookup yields CDR1 MNHNS and CDR2 SASEGT. The trim removed 5 bases at V and 11 bases at J, leaving 18 bases unmatched. This CDR3 is 16 amino acids long. The CDR3 is CASSIRGPGGPSVQYF. The CDR3 DNA reads as TGTGCCAGCAGTATTAGAGGGCCAGGGGGACCGTCAGTTCAGTACTTC.

The sample holds many counts of this clonotype. The chain combines TRBV29-1 with TRBJ1-1; D remains ambiguous. The CDR3 has 12 amino acids. Germline CDR1 is SQVTM and CDR2 is ANQGSEA. Trimming removed 6 bases from V and 7 bases from J, with 15 bases in between. CDR3 DNA: TGCAGCGTCGCCCGGGTCCTAGATGAAGCTTTCTTT. This translates into CSVARVLDEAFF.

The table lists this clonotype with a few counts. The CDR3 DNA reads as TGTGCCAGCCAACTCGGGAATCAGCCCCAGCATTTT. This sequence encodes CASQLGNQPQHF. The chain combines TRBV3-1 with TRBJ1-5; no clear D. Germline V gene data show CDR1 as LGHDT and CDR2 as YNNKEL (reference sequence). This CDR3 has 12 amino acids. With 8 bases removed from V and 4 bases from J, the gap between germline ends came to 9 bases.

This clonotype was detected only a few times. CDR3 in amino acids: CASSLDRGAGELFF. In nucleotides, the CDR3 is TGTGCCAGCAGCTTAGACAGGGGCGCCGGGGAGCTGTTTTTT. The chain links TRBV7-2 to TRBJ2-2; TRBD1 matches 7 bases. The trim removed 1 base at V and 6 bases at J, leaving 2 bases unmatched. Germline V gene sequence: CDR1 SGHTA, CDR2 FQGNSA. CDR3 size: 14 residues.